Relative to its sample, the clone carrying this T cell receptor beta chain is large (0.1 to 1%). Its antigen is currently unknown. From live CD3+CD8+TCRalphabeta+ cells, four PD-1 and/or TIGIT subsets were sorted. The CDR3 consists of 14 residues. V shed 7 bases and J 3 bases; nucleotides not matched to a gene: 3. The germline V gene encodes CDR1 LNHDA and CDR2 SQIVND (reference sequence). These data come from a study of circulating CD8 cells and anti-PD-1 response in melanoma. Study-wide results and caveats: Only baseline and M1 samples entered the published repertoire comparisons.

Each library started from approximately 15 ng of total RNA using the QIAseq Immune Repertoire TCR panel. One entry per CDR3 protein, called by TCRdb with MiXCR from the reads. This repertoire shows some 420 distinct CDR3 sequences, 5% to 7% found once; its top ten account for around 30%. Here the sequenced sample was CD8+ T cells from PBMCs, taken at baseline or after one month of anti-PD-1 therapy (not recorded which). The V call is TRBV19, the J call TRBJ2-2; 9 bases agree with TRBD1. The TCR comes from a human donor with melanoma. CDR3 coding DNA: TGTGCCAGTACGGGACAGGGATACACCGGGGAGCTGTTTTTT. Protein: CASTGQGYTGELFF.